The 21 T cell receptor beta chains given below trace back to one sample, sequenced in a study of blood T cell repertoires in COVID-19. TCRdb's table, derived via immunoSEQ multiplex PCR, lists solely in-frame clones and lacks some. The sample shows 200,000 to 300,000 clones, 85% to 90% of them seen only once. Source material: peripheral blood. These receptors came from an older woman with COVID-19, enrolled during active disease.

In DNA form, the CDR3 reads TGTGCCAGCAGCATCCCGGGGGTTGGAAACACCATATATTTT. Amino acids: CASSIPGVGNTIYF. V is TRBV7-8 and J is TRBJ1-3; D is perhaps TRBD1 (5 bases). V lost 5 bases and J lost 3, with 11 bases in between. The germline gives CDR1 SGHVS, CDR2 FQNEAQ. The CDR3 sequence is 14 residues long.

The J gene is TRBJ2-2, the V gene TRBV5-4, with a possible D match to TRBD2 (5 bases). V was shortened by 3 bases and J by 3 bases, with 15 bases between the two germline ends. CDR1 is SGHNT, CDR2 YYREEE, per germline (reference sequence). CDR3 size: 16 residues. This CDR3 reads CASSSALDSYTGELFF. In DNA, the CDR3 is TGTGCCAGCAGCTCCGCTCTGGACTCTTACACCGGGGAGCTGTTTTTT.

The rearrangement uses TRBV18 and TRBJ1-1; D is ambiguous. Trimming stripped 2 bases from V and 4 bases from J, with 11 bases between. Germline CDR1 and CDR2: KGHSH and LQKENI. This CDR3 has 14 amino acids. CDR3 nucleotide sequence: TGTGCCAGCTCACCATTGAGAGGTGGCACTGAAGCTTTCTTT. As protein: CASSPLRGGTEAFF.

This sequence joins TRBV5-1 and TRBJ2-7, with 9 nucleotides matching TRBD2. The CDR3 is made up of 18 amino acids. CDR1 SGHRS and CDR2 YFSETQ come from the germline V gene. J was trimmed by 3 bases and V by 0 bases; bases with no gene match: 13. CDR3 sequence (DNA): TGCGCCAGCAGCTTGGCAGGCGGGAGGGCCAATGGAGGCTACGAGCAGTACTTC. Its translation is CASSLAGGRANGGYEQYF.

This clone has a single count. The chain joins TRBV29-1 to TRBJ1-2, with D maybe TRBD1 (5 bases). Trimming removed 4 bases from V and 2 bases from J, with 11 bases in between. This CDR3 spans 13 amino acids. The germline V gene has CDR1 SQVTM and CDR2 ANQGSEA. Written as DNA, the CDR3 is TGCAGCGTTGTAGAGCAGGGCAACTATGGCTACACCTTC. It is translated as CSVVEQGNYGYTF.

The chain is built from TRBV9 and TRBJ1-2; no firm D call. Trimming pared 0 bases from V and 5 bases from J, leaving 5 bases between. The CDR3 spans 12 residues. Germline loops: CDR1 SGDLS, CDR2 YYNGEE. This CDR3 reads CASSVDRYGYTF. CDR3 DNA: TGTGCCAGCAGCGTAGATCGGTATGGCTACACCTTC.

In this sample, this clone turned up once. This chain joins TRBV14 and TRBJ2-7; TRBD1 agrees at 8 bases. Trimming at V came to 3 bases and at J to 3 bases, leaving 7 bases not matched to a gene. This CDR3 contains 15 residues. The germline CDR1 and CDR2 sequences are SGHDN and FVKESK. CDR3 bases: TGTGCCAGCAGCCACCGTCCGGACAGGGTCTACGAGCAGTACTTC. Protein: CASSHRPDRVYEQYF.

V usage is TRBV10-3 and J usage is TRBJ2-1; 10 nucleotides agree with TRBD2. CDR1 ENHRY and CDR2 SYGVKD come from the germline V gene. The CDR3 totals 16 residues. The ends lost 10 bases at V and 8 bases at J; junction bases unmatched: 17. DNA of the CDR3: TGTGCCACCCGACCGGGTAGCGGGAGGTCTGGCGATGAGCAGTTCTTC. Translation: CATRPGSGRSGDEQFF.

The V and J genes are TRBV5-5 and TRBJ1-6; D not certain. This CDR3 has 16 residues. Germline lookup yields CDR1 SGHKS and CDR2 YYEKEE (reference sequence). Trimming took off 0 bases at V and 0 bases at J, with 7 bases between the two ends. This chain's CDR3 is CASSLAMSSYNSPLHF. The CDR3 DNA reads TGTGCCAGCAGCTTGGCTATGAGCTCCTATAATTCACCCCTCCACTTT.

The chain has TRBV28 and TRBJ2-6; TRBD1 is a possible D gene (5 bases). Germline CDR1 is MDHEN and CDR2 is SYDVKM. V was pared by 6 bases and J by 3 bases, with 18 bases between. There are 17 residues in the CDR3. The CDR3 sequence is CASSDSTARSGANVLTF. The CDR3 nucleotides are TGTGCCAGCAGCGACTCGACAGCAAGAAGTGGGGCCAACGTCCTGACTTTC.

This clone was seen a handful of times. The chain has TRBV5-1 and TRBJ2-7; TRBD2 might be the D (6 bases). CDR1 and CDR2 from the germline V gene are SGHRS and YFSETQ. The CDR3 sequence is 15 residues long. Trimming took 1 base from V and 0 from J, leaving 11 bases between them. The CDR3 spells CASSLLGSSSYEQYF. In DNA form, the CDR3 reads TGCGCCAGCAGCTTGCTCGGGAGTAGCTCCTACGAGCAGTACTTC.

The chain employs TRBV11-3 and TRBJ2-7; 11 bases are shared with TRBD2. CDR1 and CDR2 (germline): SGHNT, YENEEA. The CDR3 has 13 amino acids. The trim removed 6 bases at V and 5 bases at J, leaving 3 bases unmatched. CDR3 loop: CASSLAGGNEQYF. CDR3 in DNA: TGTGCCAGCAGTCTAGCGGGAGGTAACGAGCAGTACTTC. Full variable domain (remainder filled in from reference TRBV11-3 and TRBJ2-7): EAGVVQSPRYKIIEKKQPVAFWCNPISGHNTLYWYLQNLGQGPELLIRYENEEAVDDSQLPKDRFSAERLKGVDSTLKIQPAELGDSAVYLCASSLAGGNEQYFGPGTRLTVT.

The J gene is TRBJ1-1, the V gene TRBV2; possible D gene TRBD1, 5 bases. Germline V CDR1 and CDR2: SNHLY, FYNNEI. V gave up 7 bases and J gave up 5 bases, with 11 bases separating them. The CDR3 is 12 residues long. The CDR3 nucleotides read TGTGCCAGCATCCAGGGAGGGACTGAAGCTTTCTTT. This sequence encodes CASIQGGTEAFF.

The rearrangement links TRBV28 to TRBJ2-2; no reliable D call. Per germline, CDR1 MDHEN and CDR2 SYDVKM. The CDR3 sequence is 13 residues long. Trimming removed 7 bases from V and 0 bases from J, with 6 bases in between. The CDR3 sequence is CASKTANTGELFF. The CDR3 DNA is TGTGCCAGCAAGACTGCGAACACCGGGGAGCTGTTTTTT.

This clone was counted ten times or more. The rearrangement uses TRBV5-1 and TRBJ2-7, with 7 nucleotides matching TRBD2. The CDR3 consists of 17 residues. CDR1 is SGHRS and CDR2 is YFSETQ in the germline V gene. V lost 4 bases to trimming and J lost 4 bases; unmatched junction nucleotides: 17. The DNA for the CDR3 is TGCGCCAGCAGCACCTCCATAGCGGGTCTTGGGGGGTACGAGCAGTACTTC. It codes for CASSTSIAGLGGYEQYF. Looking up the rest from reference TRBV5-1 and TRBJ2-7 gives the full variable domain: KAGVTQTPRYLIKTRGQQVTLSCSPISGHRSVSWYQQTPGQGLQFLFEYFSETQRNKGNFPGRFSGRQFSNSRSEMNVSTLELGDSALYLCASSTSIAGLGGYEQYFGPGTRLTVT.

Here the CDR3 reads CASSSMTGGNEAFF. The CDR3, as DNA: TGTGCCAGCAGCTCAATGACAGGGGGCAATGAAGCTTTCTTT. The J gene is TRBJ1-1, the V gene TRBV7-2, with 10 bases fitting TRBD1. Trimming took 4 bases from V and 7 from J; bases not matched to a gene: 6. Germline assignment: CDR1 SGHTA and CDR2 FQGNSA. The CDR3 covers 14 residues.

The chain uses TRBV19 and TRBJ2-1; 12 positions match TRBD2. This CDR3 is built from 19 residues. V shed 4 bases and J 0 bases; nucleotides not matched to a gene: 10. Germline CDR1 is LNHDA and CDR2 is SQIVND (reference sequence). The CDR3 loop reads CASSNLALAGGSSYNEQFF. The CDR3 DNA sequence: TGTGCCAGTAGTAACCTGGCGCTAGCGGGAGGGAGCTCCTACAATGAGCAGTTCTTC.

This rearrangement joins TRBV5-6 to TRBJ1-6, with TRBD1 as a possible D gene (6 bases). In germline, CDR1 is SGHDT, CDR2 YYEEEE. V was clipped by 4 bases and J by 7 bases, with 15 bases between them. CDR3 size: 15 residues. In DNA form, the CDR3 reads TGTGCCAGCAGCACGTACAGGGTACGCAATTCACCCCTCCACTTT. Translating it yields CASSTYRVRNSPLHF.

This chain links TRBV19 with TRBJ2-5; the match to TRBD2 covers 10 bases. V dropped 4 bases and J dropped 5; count of bases not matched to a gene: 4. Germline assignment: CDR1 LNHDA and CDR2 SQIVND (reference sequence). This CDR3 is built from 14 residues. This CDR3 reads CASSTAGGMETQYF. The CDR3 DNA reads as TGTGCCAGTAGTACAGCGGGAGGGATGGAGACCCAGTACTTC.

The chain recombines TRBV28 with TRBJ1-6, with D possibly TRBD1 on 5 matching bases. In germline, CDR1 is MDHEN, CDR2 SYDVKM. This CDR3 has 14 amino acids. Trimming took off 3 bases at V and 14 bases at J, with 17 bases between the two ends. The CDR3 reads CASSFGGDGGSLHF. CDR3 in DNA: TGTGCCAGCAGTTTCGGAGGGGATGGGGGGTCCCTCCACTTT.

The chain has TRBV25-1 and TRBJ2-1; 13 bases match TRBD2. Germline-derived CDR1 and CDR2 are MGHDK and SYGVNS. The CDR3 is 17 residues long. With 8 bases clipped from V and 4 bases from J, the junction kept 11 bases outside the gene matches. The CDR3 is CASSGLAGEMGYNEQFF. The CDR3 DNA reads as TGTGCCAGCTCTGGACTAGCGGGAGAAATGGGTTACAATGAGCAGTTCTTC.